The source of this T cell receptor (beta chain) is a study of T cells in Graves' hyperthyroidism and ophthalmopathy. Study-wide points: Blood also carried most thyroid clonotypes expanded above 0.001.

Amplification yielded TCR beta CDR3 regions, with RNA transcripts as the source. HTBI primers drove first-round RT-PCR of the TCR CDR3. Using its own MiXCR run on the multiplex PCR reads, TCRdb lists one record per CDR3 protein. The profile covers about 250,000 distinct CDR3 sequences, with approximately 24% appearing a single time and around 32% taken by the ten largest. Germline CDR1 and CDR2: MDHEN and SYDVKM. The CDR3 loop spans 15 amino acids. V was clipped by 2 bases and J by 6 bases, with 13 bases between them. This clonotype has a count of ten or more. Its antigen is still unknown. At least 3 on the Clinical Activity Score was recorded for ophthalmopathy patients, who also had NOSPECS grade at least 4 and duration under 3 months. Investigators excluded patients with uncontrolled infection, other autoimmune disease, pregnancy or lactation. Extraction of PBMCs used under 13 ml of fresh peripheral blood.

The sequence came from a woman between 35 and 50 years old with Graves' ophthalmopathy. Material: blood. V and J are TRBV28 and TRBJ2-2, with unresolved D. CDR3 loop: CASSLRRPTAGELFF. The CDR3 DNA reads as TGTGCCAGCAGTTTAAGGCGGCCCACAGCCGGGGAGCTGTTTTTT.